Below are 10 T cell receptor beta chains sequenced from a single sample in a study of OX40 agonist ivuxolimab in advanced cancers. The method behind the library was the immunoSEQ multiplex PCR assay. The table was pulled from immuneACCESS by TCRdb, which kept in-frame rearrangements only. Such tables lose some clones; where checked, under half of the loss comes from unresolved V genes, and the rest has no known cause. The sample profile shows under 85,000 clones; roughly three quarters of them were found once. The ten largest clones capture around 5% of the sample. This sample comprised CD4+ or CD8+ T cells sorted from blood, obtained in a trial of the OX40 agonist ivuxolimab. These receptors were taken from an adult with an advanced solid tumor such as melanoma, head and neck, liver or kidney cancer.

Notes on this clone: One junction end does not reproduce the germline sequence, and a read error may be involved. This rearrangement joins TRBV6-4 to TRBJ1-2; 9 bases are shared with TRBD1. This CDR3 is 14 amino acids long. CDR1 is MRHNA, CDR2 SNTAGT, per germline. Here the CDR3 DNA reads TGCGCCAGCAGTCCCGGGACAGGGACCTATGGCTACACCTTC. Amino acids: CASSPGTGTYGYTF.

The chain has TRBV2 and TRBJ1-1; 7 positions match TRBD1. J lost 4 bases, V lost 5 bases, and 7 bases had no gene match. Germline CDR1 reads SNHLY; CDR2 reads FYNNEI. The CDR3 consists of 14 residues. The CDR3 here is CASSQQGVATEAFF. In DNA form, the CDR3 reads TGTGCCAGCAGTCAGCAGGGGGTTGCCACTGAAGCTTTCTTT.

The J gene is TRBJ2-1, the V gene TRBV7-9; D is unresolved. V was trimmed by 2 bases and J by 5 bases, leaving 10 bases between them. Germline V lookup: CDR1 SEHNR, CDR2 FQNEAQ (reference sequence). CDR3 size: 14 residues. CDR3 protein: CASSLLAFNNEQFF. The DNA of the CDR3 is TGTGCCAGCAGCTTATTAGCCTTTAACAATGAGCAGTTCTTC.

The chain recombines TRBV2 with TRBJ1-2; D remains unclear. The CDR3 is 15 amino acids. CDR1 and CDR2 (germline): SNHLY, FYNNEI. V lost 4 bases and J 6 bases, leaving 18 bases between the germline ends. The DNA for the CDR3 is TGTGCCAGCAGTGGGAGTTCTGCAGGAGGCGATGGCTACACCTTC. Its protein is CASSGSSAGGDGYTF. Looking up the rest from reference TRBV2 and TRBJ1-2 gives the full variable domain: EPEVTQTPSHQVTQMGQEVILRCVPISNHLYFYWYRQILGQKVEFLVSFYNNEISEKSEIFDDQFSVERPDGSNFTLKIRSTKLEDSAMYFCASSGSSAGGDGYTFGSGTRLTVV.

This clone was recorded once. The J gene is TRBJ2-7, the V gene TRBV6-1; TRBD2 is a possible D gene (5 bases). The CDR3 is made up of 13 amino acids. V lost 10 bases to trimming and J lost 4 bases, with 17 bases between them. Looked up from germline, CDR1 is MNHNS and CDR2 is SASEGT. The CDR3 sequence is CAILNQEVYEQYF. Written as DNA, the CDR3 is TGTGCCATTTTGAACCAGGAGGTATACGAGCAGTACTTC.

This clone was recorded only once. The chain has TRBV2 and TRBJ2-2; TRBD2 agrees at 11 bases. Germline loops: CDR1 SNHLY, CDR2 FYNNEI. V lost 7 bases to trimming and J lost 6 bases; unmatched junction nucleotides: 4. The CDR3 runs 14 residues. The CDR3: CASNKLAGAGELFF. DNA for the CDR3: TGTGCCAGCAATAAACTAGCGGGAGCCGGGGAGCTGTTTTTT.

The chain is built from TRBV29-1 and TRBJ2-1; the match to TRBD2 covers 9 bases. J lost 6 bases, V lost 2 bases, and 14 bases had no gene match. Germline lookup yields CDR1 SQVTM and CDR2 ANQGSEA. There are 17 residues in the CDR3. The CDR3 protein is CSVESWERGADLNEQFF. For the CDR3, the DNA is TGCAGCGTTGAATCCTGGGAGCGGGGGGCGGATCTCAATGAGCAGTTCTTC.

The chain is built from TRBV5-1 and TRBJ1-1; no reliable D call. CDR3 length equals 12 residues. Germline CDR1 reads SGHRS; CDR2 reads YFSETQ. V lost 1 base to trimming and J lost 7 bases, with 8 bases between them. The CDR3 reads CASSLIGGEAFF. DNA of the CDR3: TGCGCCAGCAGCTTGATAGGAGGTGAAGCTTTCTTT.

This clone came up a few times. The chain carries TRBV6-6 and TRBJ2-1; D unclear. The germline V gene has CDR1 MNHNY and CDR2 SVGAGI (reference sequence). The CDR3 runs 11 residues. The V and J ends lost 3 bases and 15 bases respectively, with 12 bases between them. DNA for the CDR3: TGTGCCAGCAGTTATTACCGCTCTGGGTTCTTC. It encodes CASSYYRSGFF.

This rearrangement joins TRBV11-3 to TRBJ2-5; 10 positions agree with TRBD2. Per the germline V gene, CDR1 is SGHNT and CDR2 is YENEEA. The CDR3 is 14 amino acids. Trimming cost V 5 bases and J 3 bases; bases outside gene matches: 3. The CDR3 sequence: CASSTGLAEETQYF. CDR3 DNA sequence: TGTGCCAGCAGCACCGGACTAGCGGAAGAGACCCAGTACTTC.